The T cell receptor (beta chain) described here comes from a study of cytomegalovirus exposure and HLA in healthy donors (dated by TCRdb to about 2017). About the full investigation: According to an earlier analysis of several hundred of the donors, some 180 million T cells yielded roughly 110 million unique TCR beta sequences and around 280 Gb of sequence data. The T cell repertoires of 666 subjects were profiled by immunosequencing and related to cytomegalovirus serostatus. An earlier analysis of several hundred of the donors used high-throughput TCR beta sequencing to judge whether each TCR beta V gene segment behaved as functional or pseudogenic. The later analysis used no new phenotypic data to find candidate immune exposures, relying instead on TCR beta sequences and their occurrence across donors. All discovery cohort repertoires had been generated on a single sequencing platform. In addition to the first cohort of 666 subjects, a separate validation cohort of 120 different subjects was used. About 300 gigabases of sequencing data and tens of millions of unique TCR sequences were included in an early release covering 500 to 750 HLA-typed donors. Both class I and class II loci were covered by HLA typing, at four-digit resolution. Alongside the repertoire data, information on donor age, sex, ethnicity and CMV serostatus was compiled. Across some 400 genotyped donors of the cohort, an average of about 240,000 unique TCR beta nucleotide sequences per donor were sequenced, and 15% to 20% of those sequences were non-productive. Genome-wide SNP genotypes for about 65% of the roughly 700 donors were used in a later genetic analysis, which treated that subset as a discovery cohort. Typing coverage varied by locus: roughly 620-640 donors for A, B, C, DRB1 and DQB1; 500 to 550 for DQA1; over 600 for DPA1; around 450 for DPB1. Of the 398 genotyped donors, 65% to 90% were placed in the genetic ancestry cluster associated with self-reported Caucasian donors. Several DR-DQ haplotypes were handled as single units for association and clustering because linkage in the cohort was strong. A later analysis re-examined previously published TCR beta repertoires from roughly 650 donors and added high-resolution HLA genotyping to investigate patterns of TCR occurrence. High-throughput TCR immunosequencing, statistical association of individual TCRs with disease status, and machine learning were combined to predict cytomegalovirus infection status. The study was designed to test whether signatures of past pathogen exposure could be identified by cataloging public T cell receptors.

In total, just over 650 healthy bone marrow donors made up the cohort. At the time of sampling, every cohort member was nominally healthy, though immune exposures that went unrecorded were likely present. The donor was CMV seropositive and belonged to the group of 250 to 350 seropositive cohort members. A peripheral blood sample was collected from each donor, and TCR beta sequencing was performed on peripheral blood mononuclear cells. The Qiagen DNeasy Blood Extraction Kit was used to extract genomic DNA from the blood cell samples. In the germline V gene, CDR1 corresponds to SNHLY and CDR2 to FYNNEI. The CDR3 covers 13 residues, taking in both the cysteine and the phenylalanine. Kept here is only the CDR3 DNA, which spans 39 bases and is read in frame from base 1. In this sample, this clone turned up a few times. The antigen this receptor binds is unknown. No base-level quality is on record; no much larger clone is a single base apart. This sample also contains other DNA sequences that code for the same CDR3.

What the research found in general, with its limitations: A further reported finding was that TCR beta sequences accurately predicted the HLA-A and HLA-B alleles for most subjects in the first cohort. For the cohort, immune exposure information was limited to CMV serostatus. In both the original and validation cohorts, the classifier was reported to diagnose cytomegalovirus status with high specificity and sensitivity. In an earlier analysis of 587 of the donors, most TCR beta V segments were observed in productive rearrangements about 90% or about 30% of the time, broadly matching IMGT annotations. A cluster of highly shared sequence variants was judged likely to represent a technical artifact of the sequencing pipeline. Three of the identified cytomegalovirus-associated TCR beta chains were confirmed in vitro to be specific for cytomegalovirus antigens. A later genetic analysis associated a missense DCLRE1C variant with V-gene and J-gene trimming of TCR beta chains, and an independent cohort replicated the association. Some 16 rarely observed V segments, including chromosome 9 orphons, were excluded from the earlier analysis of just under 600 of the donors because counts were too low. Strong co-occurrence of HLA alleles, especially DR and DQ, made assigning TCR associations to individual alleles difficult. A later analysis associated 17,000 or so TCR beta sequences with specific HLA alleles at a false discovery rate of 0.05. Across donors, most TCR sequences were observed very rarely, whereas some public TCRs were present in many individuals. According to a later analysis, most CMV-associated TCR beta chains appeared to be HLA-restricted, and the HLA associations seemed to be driven largely by CMV exposure. According to a later analysis, TCR association rates differed among HLA loci, with DRB1 alleles showing the most associated TCRs and HLA-C alleles showing the fewest. In the study, around 150 TCR beta chains were listed as associated with cytomegalovirus. HLA typing was unavailable for some donors at each locus, so association tests used only the typed subset. A later analysis reported that several top co-occurrence clusters appeared linked to parvovirus B19, influenza, CMV and Epstein-Barr virus. Only TCR beta chains were sequenced in this cohort, and the absence of alpha or paired-chain data limited detectable features. In a later genetic analysis, fewer N-insertions in productive TCRs were reported among donors in an Asian-associated ancestry cluster than the roughly 670-donor mean. The authors suggested that the approach could potentially be generalized to other disease states and immunological phenotypes. Some IMGT-functional V segments, including TRBV6-2 and TRBV6-3, could not be distinguished by the 87-base-pair reads and were therefore excluded. Compared with equally common non-associated chains, HLA-associated TCR beta chains in a later analysis were more clonally expanded and had lower generation probabilities. Roughly uniform sequencing depth across donors was assumed in presence/absence analyses, although this assumption may not hold. Linkage disequilibrium might explain the correlated functional status among segregating V segments, but an unknown experimental factor could not be excluded.

Libraries were constructed by the immunoSEQ multiplex PCR assay. The multiplex PCR relied on a mix of 60 forward primers for TCR Vbeta segments and 13 reverse primers for TCR Jbeta segments. Amplification of the CDR3 region of rearranged TCR beta genes was performed with a multiplex PCR assay on genomic DNA. Amplified TCR beta libraries were sequenced as 87-base-pair reads on the Illumina HiSeq System. Per the authors' processing: A later analysis counted approximately 84 million unique TCR beta chains across the 650 to 800 repertoires, and roughly 11 million of these chains were shared by at least two donors. To remove PCR and sequencing errors, raw reads were error-corrected and collapsed into unique sequences using a nearest-neighbor algorithm that merged closely related sequences. V, D and J gene segments were assigned by aligning CDR3 sequences to IMGT reference sequences. Each retained sequence needed at least a six-nucleotide match to both a V gene segment and a J gene segment. A rearrangement was called productive if the CDR3 had no stop codons and remained in frame with V and J, and every other rearrangement was called non-productive. CDR3 was defined according to IMGT convention as the region running from the second conserved V-encoded cysteine to the conserved J-encoded phenylalanine. The earlier analysis of 500 to 600 of the donors excluded sequences that lacked an unambiguous match to a single V gene segment. An earlier analysis of just under 600 of the donors called V segments functional above 56.7% productive rearrangements and segregating when the between-donor standard deviation exceeded 5%. A statistical classification framework was built to diagnose cytomegalovirus status from the catalog of TCR beta chain sequences. A later analysis assigned V and J genes by comparing TCR nucleotide sequences with IMGT/GENE-DB human TR gene sequences. In a later analysis, CDR3 sequences and most-parsimonious VDJ recombination scenarios were assigned using the TCRdist pipeline. A later analysis defined each TCR beta chain by its CDR3 amino acid sequence plus V-gene family, and excluded reads lacking a unique V-gene family. A later analysis removed several hundred highly shared, low-generation-probability nucleotide sequences to deal with suspected cross-contamination and a sequencing artifact. For each public chain, a later analysis derived a clonal expansion index from normalized ranks of inferred template counts within each repertoire. Generation probabilities in a later analysis came from a VDJ recombination model fitted to out-of-frame rearrangements, and those results were checked against IGoR. A later analysis scored TCR-TCR, TCR-HLA and TCR-CMV co-occurrence with hypergeometric tests, applying a repertoire-size bias correction to TCR pairs. To estimate false discovery rates, a later analysis permuted the HLA or CMV assignments 20 times. In a later analysis, co-occurring TCRs were grouped using DBSCAN, with TCRdist sequence similarity added in when clustering inside HLA-allele-positive subsets. Co-occurrence clustering excluded repertoires with fewer than 30,000 or more than 120,000 public chains, plus five with anomalous nucleotide sharing. In TCRdb, the immuneACCESS table is reduced to in-frame sequences with V and J assigned. These tables do not hold every clone; where another copy was compared, an unresolved V gene accounts for under half, and the others remain unexplained. V, J and clone size are those of that table, while D and trimming were read from the DNA. For this sample the table gives over 95,000 clones, of which over 65% were detected only once. The top ten hold 5% to 5.5% of the sample.

The origin of this receptor is a woman between 25 and 40 years old in good health and CMV-seropositive. Sequencing was performed on PBMCs. The V and J segments used are TRBV2 and TRBJ2-7, with a tentative D gene TRBD2 over 5 matching bases. The sequenced DNA: TGTTCTAGCAAGGAGAAGACGGCATACGAGCAGTACTTC. It is translated as CSSKEKTAYEQYF.